Presented here are 26 T cell receptor beta chains from one specimen sequenced in a study of shared clonotypes between healthy human individuals. TCRdb's table, derived via immunoSEQ multiplex PCR, lists solely in-frame clones and lacks some. Here the sample spans under 1,100,000 clones, about three quarters being singletons. Sequencing was done on a sample of memory CD4+ T cells sorted from blood. As to subset: CD45RA-negative fraction. The receptors were gathered from a man younger than 35 in good health.

This clone has only a few counts. This sequence joins TRBV7-2 and TRBJ2-7; 9 bases agree with TRBD2. Losses at the gene ends were 5 bases for V and 5 bases for J; bases not matched to a gene: 16. The CDR3 has 17 residues. CDR1 is SGHTA, CDR2 FQGNSA, per germline. CDR3 sequence (DNA): TGTGCCAGCAGCCTTGGGCTAGCGGGACCCCGGGAAGACGAGCAGTACTTC. Amino acid sequence: CASSLGLAGPREDEQYF.

The chain couples TRBV19 to TRBJ2-1, with D possibly TRBD1 on 6 matching bases. Trimming stripped 6 bases from V and 2 bases from J, with 17 bases between. The CDR3 has 16 amino acids. Germline V lookup: CDR1 LNHDA, CDR2 SQIVND (reference sequence). Here the CDR3 reads CASSATGQLTYNEQFF. The CDR3 bases are TGTGCCAGTAGCGCCACCGGACAGCTAACCTACAATGAGCAGTTCTTC.

V and J are TRBV19 and TRBJ1-2; 7 bases agree with TRBD1. The CDR3 sequence is 14 residues long. Losses at the gene ends were 3 bases for V and 1 base for J; bases not matched to a gene: 2. Per germline, CDR1 LNHDA and CDR2 SQIVND (reference sequence). The CDR3 nucleotides are TGTGCCAGTAGTATCCAGGGGGTTAACTATGGCTACACCTTC. This gives the protein CASSIQGVNYGYTF.

V usage is TRBV2 and J usage is TRBJ1-6, with D possibly TRBD1 on 6 matching bases. Per the germline V gene, CDR1 is SNHLY and CDR2 is FYNNEI. V was pared by 6 bases and J by 6 bases, with 9 bases between. The CDR3 spans 13 residues. CDR3 loop: CASRVDSNSPLHF. CDR3 in DNA: TGTGCCAGCAGGGTGGACAGTAATTCACCCCTCCACTTT.

This clone was observed once. A single base is all that separates this from a far larger clone, so a read error is likely. Other DNA sequences in this specimen translate into the identical CDR3. This chain joins TRBV7-8 and TRBJ2-3, with D unclear. Germline values: CDR1 SGHVS, CDR2 FQNEAQ. The CDR3 covers 11 residues. V shed 5 bases and J shed 3 bases, with 3 bases lying between them. This CDR3 is CASSLTDTQYF. The DNA for the CDR3 is TGTGCCAGCAGCCTTACAGATACGCAGTATTTT.

The V gene is TRBV7-2, the J gene TRBJ2-5, with 9 nucleotides matching TRBD2. The CDR3 extends over 17 amino acids. Trimming at V came to 5 bases and at J to 4 bases, leaving 14 bases not matched to a gene. Germline CDR1 SGHTA, CDR2 FQGNSA. CDR3 sequence (DNA): TGTGCCAGCAGCCCAAGGGGCGGGGGGGCCTCTGTAGAGACCCAGTACTTC. This sequence encodes CASSPRGGGASVETQYF.

The rearrangement joins TRBV5-6 to TRBJ2-4, with TRBD2 as a possible D gene (7 bases). CDR1 is SGHDT and CDR2 is YYEEEE in the germline V gene. Deletions cut 4 bases from V and 0 bases from J, with 17 bases between. The CDR3 extends over 17 amino acids. CDR3 residues: CASSLGGPGGAKNIQYF. DNA for the CDR3: TGTGCCAGCAGCCTCGGGGGGCCGGGTGGAGCCAAAAACATTCAGTACTTC.

The CDR3 sequence: CAIRGQPTDTQYF. CDR3 nucleotides: TGTGCCATCAGGGGGCAGCCTACAGATACGCAGTATTTT. V usage is TRBV10-3 and J usage is TRBJ2-3; TRBD1 is a possible D gene (5 bases). Germline V gene lookup returns CDR1 ENHRY and CDR2 SYGVKD. V lost 6 bases, J lost 3 bases, and 10 bases lay in between. This CDR3 contains 13 residues.

The chain has TRBV18 and TRBJ2-2; 9 bases fit TRBD1. The germline V gene has CDR1 KGHSH and CDR2 LQKENI. V lost 3 bases to trimming and J lost 7 bases; unmatched junction nucleotides: 3. CDR3 length equals 14 residues. CDR3 amino acids: CASSPGQGYGELFF. The CDR3 nucleotides are TGTGCCAGCTCACCCGGACAGGGGTACGGGGAGCTGTTTTTT.

This clone was counted a few times. Distinct nucleotide sequences in the sample also encode this CDR3. The rearrangement uses TRBV28 and TRBJ1-1; no clear D. V was shortened by 3 bases and J by 0 bases, with 8 bases between the two germline ends. From germline, CDR1 is MDHEN and CDR2 SYDVKM. This CDR3 spans 14 amino acids. The CDR3 DNA follows: TGTGCCAGCAGTTTGTTGGGGATGAACACTGAAGCTTTCTTT. This encodes CASSLLGMNTEAFF.

The V gene is TRBV28, the J gene TRBJ1-2; D is unclear. The CDR3 loop spans 13 amino acids. The V end was cut by 3 bases, the J end by 5 bases, with 10 bases between. Germline lookup yields CDR1 MDHEN and CDR2 SYDVKM. The CDR3 DNA is TGTGCCAGCAGTTTGGGCAACATATATGGCTACACCTTC. The encoded protein is CASSLGNIYGYTF.

The chain couples TRBV9 to TRBJ1-1; 9 nucleotides agree with TRBD1. Germline V gene sequence: CDR1 SGDLS, CDR2 YYNGEE. The CDR3 loop spans 14 amino acids. V shed 4 bases and J 8 bases; nucleotides not matched to a gene: 9. The CDR3: CASSPYRDRAEAFF. In nucleotides, the CDR3 is TGTGCCAGCAGCCCTTACCGGGACAGGGCCGAAGCTTTCTTT.

The rearrangement joins TRBV30 to TRBJ1-5; TRBD1 matches 9 bases. Germline lookup yields CDR1 GTSNPN and CDR2 SVGIG (reference sequence). After removal of 1 base from V and 5 bases from J, the junction contained 6 bases not matched to a gene. The CDR3 loop spans 15 amino acids. CDR3 bases: TGTGCCTGGAGTGCCGGGACAGGGACCTATCAGCCCCAGCATTTT. Protein sequence: CAWSAGTGTYQPQHF.

This chain connects TRBV5-1 to TRBJ2-7; D gene ambiguous. The CDR3 sequence is 14 residues long. The germline gives CDR1 SGHRS, CDR2 YFSETQ. The germline V and J ends were trimmed by 0 bases and 4 bases, with 11 bases remaining between them. The CDR3 coding sequence is TGCGCCAGCAGCTTGGTTGGGCAGGTGTACGAGCAGTACTTC. Its protein is CASSLVGQVYEQYF. Combining the CDR3 with reference TRBV5-1 and TRBJ2-7 gives the whole variable domain KAGVTQTPRYLIKTRGQQVTLSCSPISGHRSVSWYQQTPGQGLQFLFEYFSETQRNKGNFPGRFSGRQFSNSRSEMNVSTLELGDSALYLCASSLVGQVYEQYFGPGTRLTVT.

The genes are TRBV4-1 and TRBJ1-6; no reliable D call. This CDR3 spans 13 amino acids. Deletions cut 4 bases from V and 10 bases from J, with 11 bases between. From germline, CDR1 is MGHRA and CDR2 YSYEKL. CDR3 bases: TGCGCCAGCAGCCCGTTGACCGGATCACCCCTCCACTTT. Its translation is CASSPLTGSPLHF.

As concerns this clone: Other DNA sequences in this sample translate to the same CDR3. The gene calls are TRBV5-6 and TRBJ1-1; D is unclear. This CDR3 has 13 amino acids. CDR1 SGHDT and CDR2 YYEEEE come from the germline V gene. The germline V and J ends were trimmed by 3 bases and 1 base, with 7 bases remaining between them. The CDR3 is CASSSDGNTEAFF. For the CDR3, the DNA is TGTGCCAGCAGCTCCGACGGGAACACTGAAGCTTTCTTT.

The DNA for the CDR3 is TGTGCCAGCAGTAATCAGGGGTATGGCTACACCTTC. Protein sequence: CASSNQGYGYTF. The chain is built from TRBV6-5 and TRBJ1-2; D possibly corresponds to TRBD1 (6 bases). Trimming cost V 5 bases and J 5 bases, with 9 bases left between them. From germline, CDR1 is MNHEY and CDR2 SVGAGI. The CDR3 extends over 12 amino acids.

Comments on this clone: The same CDR3 can be traced to other DNA sequences in this sample. The genes are TRBV19 and TRBJ2-7; D uncertain. Trimming stripped 0 bases from V and 3 bases from J, with 6 bases between. From germline, CDR1 is LNHDA and CDR2 SQIVND (reference sequence). The length of the CDR3 is 13 residues. Here the CDR3 DNA reads TGTGCCAGTAGTATAGAGGGAAACTACGAGCAGTACTTC. Protein sequence: CASSIEGNYEQYF.

On this clone itself: Other DNA variants within this sample encode the same CDR3. The chain joins TRBV6-5 to TRBJ1-1, with a tentative D call TRBD1 (6 bases). CDR1 is MNHEY, CDR2 SVGAGI, per germline. CDR3 length: 11 residues. The V end lost 5 bases, the J end lost 8 bases, and 9 bases lay between the germline ends. The CDR3 region has the DNA TGTGCCAGCAGTCGAGGGGGAGAAGCTTTCTTT. It codes for CASSRGGEAFF.

The chain combines TRBV5-4 with TRBJ2-5, with D possibly being TRBD1 (6 bases). Trimming removed 0 bases at V and 5 bases at J, with 11 bases between. The germline CDR1 and CDR2 sequences are SGHNT and YYREEE (reference sequence). This CDR3 comprises 14 residues. This chain's CDR3 is CASSLATRGETQYF. The DNA of the CDR3 is TGTGCCAGCAGCTTGGCTACTAGGGGGGAGACCCAGTACTTC.

The gene calls are TRBV5-1 and TRBJ1-2, with TRBD1 as a possible D gene (5 bases). CDR1 and CDR2 from the germline V gene are SGHRS and YFSETQ. The CDR3 contains 13 residues. Trimming stripped 3 bases from V and 8 bases from J, with 14 bases between. CDR3 bases: TGCGCCAGCAGCTACAACTCAGGGAGCGGCTACACCTTC. Protein: CASSYNSGSGYTF.

V gene TRBV7-3 combines with J gene TRBJ2-1, with D maybe TRBD2 (5 bases). The germline V gene has CDR1 SGHTA and CDR2 FQGTGA. The V and J ends lost 5 bases and 9 bases respectively, with 17 bases between them. The CDR3 extends over 14 amino acids. The CDR3 DNA reads as TGTGCCAGCAGCCCTACCAATTCAGCGGCTGAGCAGTTCTTC. Translating it yields CASSPTNSAAEQFF.

The V and J genes are TRBV19 and TRBJ2-2; possible D gene TRBD2, 6 bases. Germline V gene data show CDR1 as LNHDA and CDR2 as SQIVND (reference sequence). The germline V and J ends were trimmed by 3 bases and 5 bases, with 13 bases remaining between them. The CDR3 loop spans 15 amino acids. The DNA of the CDR3 is TGTGCCAGTAGTATTTGGGACTCCCATACCGGGGAGCTGTTTTTT. Its translation: CASSIWDSHTGELFF. Looking up the rest from reference TRBV19 and TRBJ2-2 gives the full variable domain: DGGITQSPKYLFRKEGQNVTLSCEQNLNHDAMYWYRQDPGQGLRLIYYSQIVNDFQKGDIAEGYSVSREKKESFPLTVTSAQKNPTAFYLCASSIWDSHTGELFFGEGSRLTVL.

In this sample, this clone turned up a few times. V and J are TRBV7-7 and TRBJ1-3; D is uncertain. Germline V gene data show CDR1 as SSHAT and CDR2 as FNYEAQ (reference sequence). The CDR3 spans 13 residues. CDR3 sequence: CATFRGTGNTIYF. The CDR3 coding sequence is TGTGCTACCTTCCGGGGAACTGGAAACACCATATATTTT.

This chain links TRBV18 with TRBJ2-1, with 8 nucleotides matching TRBD1. This CDR3 has 14 amino acids. With V trimmed by 4 bases and J by 8 bases, 7 bases remained unmatched. Germline V gene lookup returns CDR1 KGHSH and CDR2 LQKENI. For the CDR3, the DNA is TGTGCCAGCTCACGATCAGGGGGCGACTATGAGCAGTTCTTC. Its protein is CASSRSGGDYEQFF.

The sample holds a few counts of this clone. J is TRBJ1-5 and V is TRBV7-9; D is ambiguous. Germline CDR1 is SEHNR and CDR2 is FQNEAQ (reference sequence). This CDR3 has 15 amino acids. Trimming removed 1 base at V and 4 bases at J, with 11 bases between. This CDR3 is CASSLGSGSNQPQHF. The CDR3 nucleotides are TGTGCCAGCAGCTTAGGGTCGGGGTCTAATCAGCCCCAGCATTTT.